This TCR beta chain was profiled in a study of T cell responses to AZD1222 COVID-19 vaccine. General study findings and limits: Possibly, clonal diversity was underestimated; donors were largely white British and included more females. Nearly half of the spike-specific TCRs reportedly recognize variant regions that carry no mutations. Baseline testing showed seropositivity in only six AZD1222 recipients. Spike was spanned by vaccine-associated CD4 TCRs, which were dominant at 160-218 and 743-854.

Of note for this clone: Its antigen is currently unknown.

TCRdb's table, derived via immunoSEQ multiplex PCR, lists solely in-frame clones and lacks some. The repertoire includes 95,000 to 150,000 clones, 85% to 95% of them detected once, and around 1.7% sits in the top ten. This receptor was identified in an adult in good health. The sample in question was peripheral blood, obtained on day 0 of AZD1222 vaccination.

For the CDR3, the DNA is TGTGCCAGCAGTCGGGACATCAACACTGAAGCTTTCTTT. This translates into CASSRDINTEAFF. The chain uses TRBV6-2 or TRBV6-3 and TRBJ1-1, with a weak D call TRBD1 (6 bases). Germline V lookup: CDR1 MNHEY, CDR2 SVGEGT. With 5 bases removed from V and 2 bases from J, the gap between germline ends came to 9 bases. This CDR3 spans 13 amino acids.